These 11 T cell receptor beta chains came from one sample sequenced in a study of T cell responses to AZD1222 COVID-19 vaccine. Profiled with immunoSEQ multiplex PCR; TCRdb holds only in-frame clones, not every one. The sample has some 180,000 clones, about nine tenths seen once; the top ten hold roughly 2%. The source was peripheral blood, collected 28 days after the second AZD1222 dose. The origin of the receptors is an adult who received the AZD1222 COVID-19 vaccine.

The chain uses TRBV30 and TRBJ2-5; D perhaps matches TRBD1 (5 bases). The germline CDR1 and CDR2 sequences are GTSNPN and SVGIG (reference sequence). The CDR3 extends over 14 amino acids. V was pared by 2 bases and J by 3 bases, with 13 bases between. The CDR3 loop reads CAWSRREVKETQYF. CDR3 coding DNA: TGTGCCTGGAGTCGCAGGGAAGTGAAAGAGACCCAGTACTTC.

The chain is built from TRBV27 and TRBJ1-2; TRBD1 matches at 8 bases. V lost 8 bases and J lost 4; bases outside the gene matches: 12. CDR3 size: 15 residues. Germline-derived CDR1 and CDR2 are MNHEY and SMNVEV (reference sequence). CDR3 residues: CASQPIGTGFYGYTF. The CDR3 region has the DNA TGTGCCAGCCAACCGATCGGGACAGGATTCTATGGCTACACCTTC.

As for this clone: The junction departs from germline at one end; a sequencing error may be responsible. J is TRBJ1-6 and V is TRBV4-1; 7 positions match TRBD1. Germline V gene lookup returns CDR1 MGHRA and CDR2 YSYEKL. This CDR3 has 14 amino acids. In DNA, the CDR3 is TGCGCCCGCAGCCCAGGGGGGGCCTCCCGGTCCCTCCACTTT. This translates into CARSPGGASRSLHF.

The chain couples TRBV3-1 (or the pseudogene TRBV3-2) to TRBJ1-5; D might be TRBD1 (5 bases). The CDR3 runs to 16 residues. Germline V lookup: CDR1 LGHDT, CDR2 YNNKEL (reference sequence). V lost 0 bases, J lost 7 bases, and 16 bases lay in between. In DNA form, the CDR3 reads TGTGCCAGCAGCCAAGATTTGCAGGGTGGTATACAGCCCCAGCATTTT. Its translation: CASSQDLQGGIQPQHF.

This chain connects TRBV28 to TRBJ2-3; 8 bases line up with TRBD2. Trimming cost V 7 bases and J 4 bases; bases outside gene matches: 10. CDR1 is MDHEN, CDR2 SYDVKM, per germline. This CDR3 comprises 15 residues. CDR3 protein: CASNKAGVSSDTQYF. In DNA form, the CDR3 reads TGTGCCAGCAACAAAGCGGGAGTTTCATCAGATACGCAGTATTTT. Combining the CDR3 with reference TRBV28 and TRBJ2-3 gives the whole variable domain DVKVTQSSRYLVKRTGEKVFLECVQDMDHENMFWYRQDPGLGLRLIYFSYDVKMKEKGDIPEGYSVSREKKERFSLILESASTNQTSMYLCASNKAGVSSDTQYFGPGTRLTVL.

CDR3: CASSPVPLGGYTF. The CDR3 bases are TGTGCCAGCAGTCCCGTTCCCTTAGGGGGCTACACCTTC. V usage is TRBV27 and J usage is TRBJ1-2; D not certain. Trimming removed 5 bases at V and 8 bases at J, with 15 bases between. The V gene's germline CDR1 is MNHEY and CDR2 SMNVEV (reference sequence). The CDR3 spans 13 residues.

The rearrangement joins TRBV10-3 to TRBJ2-5, with 7 bases that match TRBD2. V shed 3 bases and J 2 bases; nucleotides not matched to a gene: 9. The CDR3 is made up of 16 amino acids. The germline CDR1 and CDR2 sequences are ENHRY and SYGVKD. The CDR3 is CAISEGLAEAQETQYF. For the CDR3, the DNA is TGTGCCATCAGTGAAGGGCTAGCGGAGGCACAAGAGACCCAGTACTTC.

V gene TRBV9 combines with J gene TRBJ1-2, with a tentative D call TRBD1 (5 bases). The CDR3 contains 14 residues. Germline V gene data show CDR1 as SGDLS and CDR2 as YYNGEE. V dropped 6 bases and J dropped 8 bases, with 20 bases sitting between them. The CDR3 is CASTLGVGPLGYTF. The CDR3 DNA is TGTGCCAGCACACTAGGGGTAGGCCCCTTGGGCTACACCTTC.

This chain uses TRBV5-1 with TRBJ2-3, with TRBD1 as a possible D gene (6 bases). Trimming took 4 bases from V and 1 from J, leaving 10 bases between them. This CDR3 comprises 14 residues. The germline CDR1 and CDR2 sequences are SGHRS and YFSETQ. The DNA of the CDR3 is TGCGCCAGCAGCCCCCGACAGGGCACAGATACGCAGTATTTT. Protein: CASSPRQGTDTQYF.

The chain uses TRBV10-3 and TRBJ2-3; 8 nucleotides align to TRBD1. The J segment lost 0 bases and the V segment lost 1 base, leaving 9 bases of the junction unmatched. The CDR3 length is 18 residues. CDR1 is ENHRY and CDR2 is SYGVKD in the germline V gene. The CDR3 loop reads CAISEFIGQGTSTDTQYF. Written as DNA, the CDR3 is TGTGCCATCAGTGAGTTCATCGGACAGGGTACTAGCACAGATACGCAGTATTTT.

CDR3 region: CASSWGEGTDTQYF. The CDR3 nucleotides are TGCGCCAGCAGCTGGGGGGAGGGCACAGATACGCAGTATTTT. The chain is built from TRBV5-1 and TRBJ2-3; tentatively, D is TRBD2 (6 bases). The germline V and J ends were trimmed by 3 bases and 1 base, with 9 bases remaining between them. Germline V CDR1 and CDR2: SGHRS, YFSETQ. CDR3 size: 14 residues.